Sequencing of this TCR beta chain was carried out in a study of early T cells in non-severe SARS-CoV-2 infection. TCRdb analysed the 5' RACE reads with MiXCR anew, one entry per CDR3 protein. The data show 55,000 to 75,000 distinct CDR3 sequences, with 12% seen just once and around 1.7% held by the top ten. Losses at the gene ends were 1 base for V and 1 base for J; bases not matched to a gene: 4. Germline CDR1 and CDR2: MNHEY and SMNVEV (reference sequence). There are 16 residues in the CDR3. This clonotype came up a few times. The chain has TRBV27 and TRBJ2-5; 9 bases align to TRBD2. The sequenced material came from whole blood. This receptor was identified in an adult who was a healthcare worker with PCR-confirmed SARS-CoV-2 infection or an uninfected control (not recorded which). In nucleotides, the CDR3 is TGTGCCAGCAGTTTATTGGGAGCGGGGGGCCAAGAGACCCAGTACTTC. This codes for CASSLLGAGGQETQYF.